This section outlines one TCR beta chain sequence together with its context. A much larger clone is a single base away; this may be a read error. Amplified TCR beta CDR3 regions were obtained using RNA transcripts as template. After a first-round RT-PCR with HTBI primers, a second-round multiplex PCR was run. One entry per CDR3 protein, called by TCRdb with MiXCR from the multiplex PCR reads. This sample has 650,000 to 800,000 distinct CDR3 sequences; about two fifths occur once, and the top ten carry roughly 3.5%. The data derive from a study of Graves' ophthalmopathy and Graves' hyperthyroidism. CAS ≥3, NOSPECS ≥4, moderate-to-severe activity and duration under 3 months marked donors with ophthalmopathy. Researchers turned away patients with other autoimmune diseases, uncontrolled infections, pregnancy or lactation. PBMCs had their origin in fresh peripheral blood (about 10 ml). The CDR3 totals 15 residues. Germline V CDR1 and CDR2: SEHNR, FQNEAQ (reference sequence).

Sequences were obtained from peripheral blood. This TCR was recovered from an adult man with Graves' ophthalmopathy. The rearrangement links TRBV7-9 to TRBJ1-4, with 8 bases matching TRBD1. CDR3 amino acids: CASSIPGQVNEKLVF. CDR3 nucleotides: TGTGCCAGCAGCATCCCGGGACAGGTTAATGAAAAACTGGTTTTT.